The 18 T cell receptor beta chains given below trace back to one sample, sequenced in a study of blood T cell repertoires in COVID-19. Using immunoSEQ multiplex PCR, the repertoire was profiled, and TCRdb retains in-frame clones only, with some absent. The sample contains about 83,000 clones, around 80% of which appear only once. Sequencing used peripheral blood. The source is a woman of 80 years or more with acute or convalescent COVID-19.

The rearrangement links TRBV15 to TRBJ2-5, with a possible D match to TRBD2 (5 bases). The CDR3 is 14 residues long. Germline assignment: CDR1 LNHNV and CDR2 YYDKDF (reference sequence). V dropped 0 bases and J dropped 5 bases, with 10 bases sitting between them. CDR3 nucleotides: TGTGCCACCAGCAGAGATGCGGGTGGGGAGACCCAGTACTTC. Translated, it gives CATSRDAGGETQYF.

CDR3 sequence reads: CASSVAQGSSGYTF. CDR3 sequence (DNA): TGTGCCAGCAGCGTAGCTCAGGGGAGCTCTGGCTACACCTTC. This chain joins TRBV9 and TRBJ1-2, with D possibly matching TRBD1 (6 bases). V was trimmed by 0 bases and J by 7 bases, leaving 13 bases between them. The germline V gene encodes CDR1 SGDLS and CDR2 YYNGEE. This CDR3 has 14 residues.

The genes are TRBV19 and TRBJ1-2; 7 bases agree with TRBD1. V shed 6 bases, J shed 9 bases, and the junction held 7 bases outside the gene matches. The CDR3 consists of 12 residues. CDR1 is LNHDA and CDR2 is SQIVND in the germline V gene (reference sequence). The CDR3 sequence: CASRQGTDSYTF. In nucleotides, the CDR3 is TGTGCCAGTAGGCAAGGGACAGACAGCTACACCTTC.

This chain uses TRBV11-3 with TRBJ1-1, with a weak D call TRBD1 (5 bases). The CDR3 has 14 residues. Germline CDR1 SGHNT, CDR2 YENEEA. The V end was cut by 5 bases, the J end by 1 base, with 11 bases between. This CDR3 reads CASSPAQGNTEAFF. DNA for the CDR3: TGTGCCAGCAGCCCTGCCCAGGGGAACACTGAAGCTTTCTTT. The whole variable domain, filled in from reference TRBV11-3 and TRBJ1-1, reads EAGVVQSPRYKIIEKKQPVAFWCNPISGHNTLYWYLQNLGQGPELLIRYENEEAVDDSQLPKDRFSAERLKGVDSTLKIQPAELGDSAVYLCASSPAQGNTEAFFGQGTRLTVV.

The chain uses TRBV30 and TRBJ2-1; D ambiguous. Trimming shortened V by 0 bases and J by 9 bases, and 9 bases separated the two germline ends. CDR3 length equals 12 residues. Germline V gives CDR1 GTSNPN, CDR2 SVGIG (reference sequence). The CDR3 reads CAWSVRVTEQFF. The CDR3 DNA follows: TGTGCCTGGAGTGTACGGGTCACTGAGCAGTTCTTC.

The CDR3 is CASSFKLSGGAEETQYF. DNA for the CDR3: TGTGCCAGCAGCTTTAAGTTGAGCGGGGGGGCTGAAGAGACCCAGTACTTC. The chain recombines TRBV11-3 with TRBJ2-5, with TRBD2 matching 10 bases. The CDR3 length is 17 residues. Germline CDR1 is SGHNT and CDR2 is YENEEA. The junction had 10 bases not matched to a gene; V was cut back by 3 bases and J by 3 bases.

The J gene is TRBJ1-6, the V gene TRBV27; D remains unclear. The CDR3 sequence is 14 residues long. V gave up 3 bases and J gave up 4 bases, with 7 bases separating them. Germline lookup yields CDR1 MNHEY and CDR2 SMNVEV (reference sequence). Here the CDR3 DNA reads TGTGCCAGCAGTTTGATACAGTATAATTCACCCCTCCACTTT. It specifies CASSLIQYNSPLHF.

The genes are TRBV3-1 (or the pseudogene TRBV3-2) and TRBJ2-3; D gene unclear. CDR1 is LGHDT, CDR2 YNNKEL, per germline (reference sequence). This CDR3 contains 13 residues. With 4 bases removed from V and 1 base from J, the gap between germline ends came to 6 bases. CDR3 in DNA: TGTGCCAGCAGCCCTCTTGGCACAGATACGCAGTATTTT. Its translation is CASSPLGTDTQYF.

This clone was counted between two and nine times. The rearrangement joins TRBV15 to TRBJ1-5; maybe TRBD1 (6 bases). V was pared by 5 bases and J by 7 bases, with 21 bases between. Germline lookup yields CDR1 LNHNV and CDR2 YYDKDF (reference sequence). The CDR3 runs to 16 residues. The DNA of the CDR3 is TGTGCCACCAGCGCCCCCGCGGGGGCGGCACGACAGCCCCAGCATTTT. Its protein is CATSAPAGAARQPQHF.

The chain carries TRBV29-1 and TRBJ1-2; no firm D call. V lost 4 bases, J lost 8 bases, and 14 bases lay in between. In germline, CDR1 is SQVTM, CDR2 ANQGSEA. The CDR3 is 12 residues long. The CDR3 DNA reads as TGCAGCGTTGCCTTTGGCTGGGAGGGCTACACCTTC. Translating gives CSVAFGWEGYTF.

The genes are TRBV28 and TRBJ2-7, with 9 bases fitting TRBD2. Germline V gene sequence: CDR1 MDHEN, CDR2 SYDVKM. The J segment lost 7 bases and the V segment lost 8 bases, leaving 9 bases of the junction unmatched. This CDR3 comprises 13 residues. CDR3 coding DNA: TGTGCCAGCGGTCGCGGGGGGGCGTGGGAGCAGTACTTC. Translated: CASGRGGAWEQYF.

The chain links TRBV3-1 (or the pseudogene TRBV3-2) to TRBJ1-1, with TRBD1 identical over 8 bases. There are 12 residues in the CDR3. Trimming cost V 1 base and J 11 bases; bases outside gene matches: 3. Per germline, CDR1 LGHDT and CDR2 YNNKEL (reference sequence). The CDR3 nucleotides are TGTGCCAGCAGCCAAGGGACAGGGTATGCTTTCTTT. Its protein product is CASSQGTGYAFF.

DNA for the CDR3: TGTGCCAGTAGTATAGATCGGCGGGACTATGGCTACACCTTC. Translated, it gives CASSIDRRDYGYTF. The rearrangement links TRBV19 to TRBJ1-2; D call uncertain. CDR1 and CDR2 (germline): LNHDA, SQIVND (reference sequence). V shed 0 bases and J shed 3 bases, with 8 bases lying between them. The CDR3 has 14 amino acids.

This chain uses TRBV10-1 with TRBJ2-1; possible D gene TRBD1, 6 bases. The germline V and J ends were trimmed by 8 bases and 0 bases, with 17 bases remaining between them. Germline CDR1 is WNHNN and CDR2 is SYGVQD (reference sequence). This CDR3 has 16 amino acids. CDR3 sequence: CASCTRTDVSYNEQFF. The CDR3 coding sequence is TGCGCCAGCTGCACCCGGACAGACGTCTCCTACAATGAGCAGTTCTTC.

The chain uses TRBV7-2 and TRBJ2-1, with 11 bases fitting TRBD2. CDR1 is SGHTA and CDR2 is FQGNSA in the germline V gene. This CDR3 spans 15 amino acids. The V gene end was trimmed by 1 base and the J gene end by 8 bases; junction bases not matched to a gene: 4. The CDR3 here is CASSLVSGGADEQFF. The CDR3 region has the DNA TGTGCCAGCAGCTTAGTTAGCGGGGGGGCCGATGAGCAGTTCTTC.

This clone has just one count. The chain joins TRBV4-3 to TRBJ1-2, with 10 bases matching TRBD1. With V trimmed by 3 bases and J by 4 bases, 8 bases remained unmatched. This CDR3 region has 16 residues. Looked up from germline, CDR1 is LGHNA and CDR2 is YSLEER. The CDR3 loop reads CASSHLTGGVGYGYTF. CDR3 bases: TGCGCCAGCAGCCACCTGACAGGGGGCGTCGGCTATGGCTACACCTTC.

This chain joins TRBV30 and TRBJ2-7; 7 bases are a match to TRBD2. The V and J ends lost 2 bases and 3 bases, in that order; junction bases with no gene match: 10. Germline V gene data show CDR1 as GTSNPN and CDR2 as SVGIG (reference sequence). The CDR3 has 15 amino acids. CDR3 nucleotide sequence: TGTGCCTGGAGTAGCGGTCCCCCGGGGGGCTACGAGCAGTACTTC. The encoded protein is CAWSSGPPGGYEQYF.

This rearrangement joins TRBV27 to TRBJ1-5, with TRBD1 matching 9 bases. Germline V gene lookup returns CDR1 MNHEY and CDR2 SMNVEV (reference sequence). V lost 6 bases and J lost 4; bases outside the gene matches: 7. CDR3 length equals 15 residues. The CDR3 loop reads CASRPQGAGNQPQHF. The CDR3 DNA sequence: TGTGCCAGCAGACCACAGGGGGCAGGTAATCAGCCCCAGCATTTT.